The 7 T cell receptor beta chains presented below share a single source sample, sequenced in a study of blood T cells in healthy people across ages. Combining a sample-barcoded 5' primer with a J-beta primer mix, a second PCR ran for about 7 to 11 cycles. MiXCR, applied by TCRdb to the 5' RACE reads, yields one record per CDR3 protein. This table has 850,000 to 1,100,000 distinct CDR3 sequences, more than 30% appearing once. What was sequenced was blood. The receptors stem from a man younger than 35 in good health.

The V call is TRBV2, the J call TRBJ2-3; TRBD2 aligns across 11 bases. The CDR3 spans 20 residues. Per germline, CDR1 SNHLY and CDR2 FYNNEI. The J segment lost 0 bases and the V segment lost 0 bases, leaving 11 bases of the junction unmatched. The CDR3 spells CASSEARVLAGGPSTDTQYF. CDR3 nucleotides: TGTGCCAGCAGTGAAGCGCGCGTCCTAGCGGGGGGCCCTAGCACAGATACGCAGTATTTT.

This clonotype was picked up a small number of times. The chain has TRBV20-1 and TRBJ2-7; no clear D gene. Trimming stripped 0 bases from V and 1 base from J, with 13 bases between. The germline gives CDR1 DFQATT, CDR2 SNEGSKA (reference sequence). This CDR3 has 15 amino acids. The CDR3 DNA reads TGCAGTGCTAGAGATATGGACGGCGTATCCTACGAGCAGTACTTC. Protein product: CSARDMDGVSYEQYF.

The CDR3 coding sequence is TGTGCCAGCAGTTTAGTCAAGGTAGGAACAGATACGCAGTATTTT. As protein: CASSLVKVGTDTQYF. This chain links TRBV12-3 or TRBV12-4 with TRBJ2-3, with D uncertain. The CDR3 has 15 amino acids. The V end lost 1 base, the J end lost 3 bases, and 11 bases lay between the germline ends.

The chain couples TRBV6-2 or TRBV6-3 to TRBJ2-1, with D uncertain. Germline loops: CDR1 MNHEY, CDR2 SVGEGT. Trimming cost V 6 bases and J 4 bases, with 16 bases left between them. The CDR3 runs 15 residues. CDR3 region: CASRVQHPTYNEQFF. CDR3 bases: TGTGCCAGCAGGGTCCAACACCCAACTTACAATGAGCAGTTCTTC.

Notes on this clonotype: A junction end diverges from the germline sequence, so it may reflect a read error. The CDR3 region has the DNA TGTGCCAGTAGTATGACGTTGTCCACAGATGCGCAGTATTTT. Translating it yields CASSMTLSTDAQYF. The chain carries TRBV19 and TRBJ2-3, with unresolved D. The CDR3 loop spans 14 amino acids. The germline gives CDR1 LNHDA, CDR2 SQIVND (reference sequence).

The V and J genes are TRBV2 and TRBJ2-5, with TRBD1 matching 11 bases. The CDR3 length is 15 residues. Germline V gene data show CDR1 as SNHLY and CDR2 as FYNNEI. V shed 7 bases, J shed 1 base, and the junction held 5 bases outside the gene matches. CDR3 in amino acids: CASTTGTGGQETQYF. CDR3 DNA: TGTGCCAGCACTACCGGGACAGGGGGCCAAGAGACCCAGTACTTC.

In this sample, this clonotype turned up a few times. CDR3 in amino acids: CASSLDGEGRSSYNEQFF. The CDR3 DNA reads TGCGCCAGCAGCTTGGATGGGGAGGGGCGGAGCTCCTACAATGAGCAGTTCTTC. The gene calls are TRBV5-1 and TRBJ2-1; TRBD2 agrees at 7 bases. CDR1 and CDR2 from the germline V gene are SGHRS and YFSETQ. The CDR3 runs to 18 residues. The ends lost 0 bases at V and 0 bases at J; junction bases unmatched: 9.